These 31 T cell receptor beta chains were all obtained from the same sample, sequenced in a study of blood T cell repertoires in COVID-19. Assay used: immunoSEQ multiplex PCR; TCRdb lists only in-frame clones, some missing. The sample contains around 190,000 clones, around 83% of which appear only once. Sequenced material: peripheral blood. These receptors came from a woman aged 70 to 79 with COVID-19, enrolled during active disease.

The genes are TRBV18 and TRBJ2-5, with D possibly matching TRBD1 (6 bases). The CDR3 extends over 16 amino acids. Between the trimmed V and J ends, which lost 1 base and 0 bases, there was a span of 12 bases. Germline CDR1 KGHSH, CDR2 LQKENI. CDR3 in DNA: TGTGCCAGCTCACCACTGACGCGACAGGACCAAGAGACCCAGTACTTC. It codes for CASSPLTRQDQETQYF. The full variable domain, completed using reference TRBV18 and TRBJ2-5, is NAGVMQNPRHLVRRRGQEARLRCSPMKGHSHVYWYRQLPEEGLKFMVYLQKENIIDESGMPKERFSAEFPKEGPSILRIQQVVRGDSAAYFCASSPLTRQDQETQYFGPGTRLLVL.

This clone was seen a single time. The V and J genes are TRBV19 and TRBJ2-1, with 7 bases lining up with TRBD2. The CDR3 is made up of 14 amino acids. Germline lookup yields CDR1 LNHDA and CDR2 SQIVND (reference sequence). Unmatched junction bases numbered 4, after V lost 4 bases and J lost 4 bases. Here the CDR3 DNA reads TGTGCCAGTAGTAGGCGGGAGAGGTACAATGAGCAGTTCTTC. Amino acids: CASSRRERYNEQFF.

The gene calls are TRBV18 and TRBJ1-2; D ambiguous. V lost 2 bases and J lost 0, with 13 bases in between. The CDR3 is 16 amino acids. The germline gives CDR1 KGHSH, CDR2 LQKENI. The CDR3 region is CASSPVGGPTNYGYTF. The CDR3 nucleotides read TGTGCCAGCTCACCAGTAGGAGGACCCACTAACTATGGCTACACCTTC.

The DNA of the CDR3 is TGTGCCAGCAGCTTAGTTTCCGGCAACAGCGGACTGTTTTTT. Protein product: CASSLVSGNSGLFF. The chain is built from TRBV7-8 and TRBJ1-4; D is ambiguous. This CDR3 contains 14 residues. Trimming removed 1 base from V and 13 bases from J, with 16 bases in between. The germline V gene has CDR1 SGHVS and CDR2 FQNEAQ.

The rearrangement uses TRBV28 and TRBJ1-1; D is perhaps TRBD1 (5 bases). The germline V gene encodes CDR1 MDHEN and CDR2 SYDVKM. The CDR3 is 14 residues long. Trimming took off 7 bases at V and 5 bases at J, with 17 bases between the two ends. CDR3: CASTAPRVWTEAFF. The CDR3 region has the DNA TGTGCCAGCACCGCACCCAGGGTTTGGACTGAAGCTTTCTTT.

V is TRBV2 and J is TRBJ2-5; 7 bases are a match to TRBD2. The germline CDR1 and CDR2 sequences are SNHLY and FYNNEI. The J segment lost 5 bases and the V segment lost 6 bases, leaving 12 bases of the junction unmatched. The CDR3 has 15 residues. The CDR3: CASRTSSGPSETQYF. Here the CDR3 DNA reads TGTGCCAGCAGAACCTCTAGCGGTCCTTCCGAGACCCAGTACTTC.

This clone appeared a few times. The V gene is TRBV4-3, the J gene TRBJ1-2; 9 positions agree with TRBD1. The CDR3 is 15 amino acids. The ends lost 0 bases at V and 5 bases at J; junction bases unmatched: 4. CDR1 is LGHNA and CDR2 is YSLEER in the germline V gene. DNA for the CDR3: TGCGCCAGCAGCCAAGATAAGGGACAGGGATATGGCTACACCTTC. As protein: CASSQDKGQGYGYTF.

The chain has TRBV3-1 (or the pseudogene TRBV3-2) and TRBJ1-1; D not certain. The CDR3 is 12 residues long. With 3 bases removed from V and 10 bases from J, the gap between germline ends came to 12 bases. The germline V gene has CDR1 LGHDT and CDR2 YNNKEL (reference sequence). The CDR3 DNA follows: TGTGCCAGCAGCCACGAGGGAGGAAGAGCTTTCTTT. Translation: CASSHEGGRAFF.

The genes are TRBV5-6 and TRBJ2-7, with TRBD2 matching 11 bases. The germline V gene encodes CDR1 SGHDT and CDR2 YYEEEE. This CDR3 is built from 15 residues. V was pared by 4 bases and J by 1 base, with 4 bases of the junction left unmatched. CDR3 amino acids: CASSPSGRKSYEQYF. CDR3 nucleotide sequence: TGTGCCAGCAGCCCTAGCGGGAGGAAATCCTACGAGCAGTACTTC. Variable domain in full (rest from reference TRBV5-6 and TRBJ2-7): DAGVTQSPTHLIKTRGQQVTLRCSPKSGHDTVSWYQQALGQGPQFIFQYYEEEERQRGNFPDRFSGHQFPNYSSELNVNALLLGDSALYLCASSPSGRKSYEQYFGPGTRLTVT.

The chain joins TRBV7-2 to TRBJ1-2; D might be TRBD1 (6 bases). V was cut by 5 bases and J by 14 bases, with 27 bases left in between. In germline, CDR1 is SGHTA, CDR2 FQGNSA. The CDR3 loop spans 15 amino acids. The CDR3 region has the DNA TGTGCCAGCAGCCCCACAGGGTCGAACTATGACTATAAAACCTTC. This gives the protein CASSPTGSNYDYKTF.

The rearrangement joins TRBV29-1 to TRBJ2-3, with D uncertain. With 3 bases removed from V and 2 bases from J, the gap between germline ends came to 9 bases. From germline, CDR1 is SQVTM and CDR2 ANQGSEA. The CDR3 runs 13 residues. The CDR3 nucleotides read TGCAGCGTTGATGAACAGCTCACAGATACGCAGTATTTT. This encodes CSVDEQLTDTQYF.

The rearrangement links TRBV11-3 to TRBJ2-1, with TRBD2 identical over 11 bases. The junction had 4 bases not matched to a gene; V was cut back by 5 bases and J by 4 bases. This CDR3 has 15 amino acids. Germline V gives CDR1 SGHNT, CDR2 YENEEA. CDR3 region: CASSRTSGSYNEQFF. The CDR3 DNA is TGTGCCAGCAGCCGTACTAGCGGGAGTTACAATGAGCAGTTCTTC.

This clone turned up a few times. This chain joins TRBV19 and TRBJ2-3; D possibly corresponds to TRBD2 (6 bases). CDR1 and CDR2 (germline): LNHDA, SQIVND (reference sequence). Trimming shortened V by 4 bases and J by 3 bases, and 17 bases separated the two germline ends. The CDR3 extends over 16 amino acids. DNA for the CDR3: TGTGCCAGTAGTAGTTTCAGGACGGAGGGTACAGATACGCAGTATTTT. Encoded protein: CASSSFRTEGTDTQYF.

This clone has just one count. The CDR3 coding sequence is TGTGCCAGTATGGCCCACACTAGGACGAACACCGGGGAGCTGTTTTTT. It codes for CASMAHTRTNTGELFF. This sequence joins TRBV19 and TRBJ2-2, with D possibly TRBD2 on 5 matching bases. CDR1 is LNHDA, CDR2 SQIVND, per germline (reference sequence). The V end lost 7 bases, the J end lost 0 bases, and 15 bases lay between the germline ends. This CDR3 has 16 residues.

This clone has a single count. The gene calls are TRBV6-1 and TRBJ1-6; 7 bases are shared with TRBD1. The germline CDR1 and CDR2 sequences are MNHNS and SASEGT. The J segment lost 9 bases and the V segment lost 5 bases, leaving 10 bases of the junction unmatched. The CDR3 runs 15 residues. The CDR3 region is CASSSLGQLVSPLHF. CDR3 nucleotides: TGTGCCAGCAGTTCCCTGGGACAGCTAGTTTCACCCCTCCACTTT.

Here the CDR3 reads CASTGTGTDTQYF. The DNA of the CDR3 is TGTGCCAGCACAGGGACAGGGACAGATACGCAGTATTTT. The J gene is TRBJ2-3, the V gene TRBV6-6, with TRBD1 identical over 9 bases. Germline V lookup: CDR1 MNHNY, CDR2 SVGAGI (reference sequence). The CDR3 contains 13 residues. J gave up 3 bases and V 7 bases, and 2 bases lay outside the gene matches.

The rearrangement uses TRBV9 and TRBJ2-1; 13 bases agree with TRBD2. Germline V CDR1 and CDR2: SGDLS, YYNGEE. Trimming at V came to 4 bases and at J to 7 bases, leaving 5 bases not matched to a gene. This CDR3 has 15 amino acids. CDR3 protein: CASSQRTSGRNEQFF. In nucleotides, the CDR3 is TGTGCCAGCAGCCAGAGGACTAGCGGGAGAAATGAGCAGTTCTTC.

The CDR3 sequence is CASTRTGLSGSEQFF. The CDR3 DNA reads as TGTGCCAGCACCCGGACAGGCCTCTCGGGGAGTGAGCAGTTCTTC. The V and J genes are TRBV28 and TRBJ2-1, with TRBD1 identical over 7 bases. With V trimmed by 7 bases and J by 9 bases, 15 bases remained unmatched. This CDR3 contains 15 residues. Germline V CDR1 and CDR2: MDHEN, SYDVKM.

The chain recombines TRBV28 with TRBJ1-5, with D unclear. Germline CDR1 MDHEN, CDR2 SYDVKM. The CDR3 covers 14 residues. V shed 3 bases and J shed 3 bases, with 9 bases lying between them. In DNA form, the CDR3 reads TGTGCCAGCAGTTTTACATTCTCCAATCAGCCCCAGCATTTT. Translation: CASSFTFSNQPQHF.

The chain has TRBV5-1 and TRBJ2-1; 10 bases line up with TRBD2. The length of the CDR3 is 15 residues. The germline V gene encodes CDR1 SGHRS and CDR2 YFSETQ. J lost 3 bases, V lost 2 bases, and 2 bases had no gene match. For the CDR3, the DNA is TGCGCCAGCAGCTTCCTAGCGGGGGACTACAATGAGCAGTTCTTC. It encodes CASSFLAGDYNEQFF.

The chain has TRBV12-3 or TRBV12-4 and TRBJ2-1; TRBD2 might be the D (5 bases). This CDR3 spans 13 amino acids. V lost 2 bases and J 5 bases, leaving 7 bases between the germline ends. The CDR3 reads CASSLTGNNEQFF. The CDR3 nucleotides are TGTGCCAGCAGTTTAACGGGGAACAATGAGCAGTTCTTC.

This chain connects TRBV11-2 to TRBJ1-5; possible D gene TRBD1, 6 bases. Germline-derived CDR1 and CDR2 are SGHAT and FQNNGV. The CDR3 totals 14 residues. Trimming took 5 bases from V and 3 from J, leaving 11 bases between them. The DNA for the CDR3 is TGTGCCAGCAGCCAACAGGGATTCAATCAGCCCCAGCATTTT. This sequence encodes CASSQQGFNQPQHF.

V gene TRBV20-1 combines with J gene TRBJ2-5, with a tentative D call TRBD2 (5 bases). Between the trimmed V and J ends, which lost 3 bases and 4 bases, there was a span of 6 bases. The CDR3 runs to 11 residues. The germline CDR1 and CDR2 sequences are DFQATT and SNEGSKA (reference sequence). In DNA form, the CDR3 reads TGCAGTGCTAGCGGGATAGAGACCCAGTACTTC. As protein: CSASGIETQYF.

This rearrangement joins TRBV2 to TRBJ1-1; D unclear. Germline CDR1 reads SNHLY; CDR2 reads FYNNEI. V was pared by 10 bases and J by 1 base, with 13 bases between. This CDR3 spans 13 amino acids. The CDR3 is CATVPPPNTEAFF. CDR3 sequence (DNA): TGTGCCACCGTCCCCCCCCCGAACACTGAAGCTTTCTTT.

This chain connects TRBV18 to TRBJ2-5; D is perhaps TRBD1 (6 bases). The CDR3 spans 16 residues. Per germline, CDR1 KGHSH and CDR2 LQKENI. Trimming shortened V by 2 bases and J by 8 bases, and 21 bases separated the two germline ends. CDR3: CASSPFPGTKLDTQYF. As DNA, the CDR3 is TGTGCCAGCTCACCATTCCCGGGGACAAAGTTGGACACCCAGTACTTC.

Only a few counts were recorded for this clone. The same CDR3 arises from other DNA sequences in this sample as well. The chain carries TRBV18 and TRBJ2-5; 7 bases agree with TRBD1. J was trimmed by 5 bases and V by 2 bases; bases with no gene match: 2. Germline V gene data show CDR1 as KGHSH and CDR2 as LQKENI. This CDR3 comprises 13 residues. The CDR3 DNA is TGTGCCAGCTCACCAGGGACAGAGGAGACCCAGTACTTC. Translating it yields CASSPGTEETQYF. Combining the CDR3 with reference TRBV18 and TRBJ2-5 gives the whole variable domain NAGVMQNPRHLVRRRGQEARLRCSPMKGHSHVYWYRQLPEEGLKFMVYLQKENIIDESGMPKERFSAEFPKEGPSILRIQQVVRGDSAAYFCASSPGTEETQYFGPGTRLLVL.

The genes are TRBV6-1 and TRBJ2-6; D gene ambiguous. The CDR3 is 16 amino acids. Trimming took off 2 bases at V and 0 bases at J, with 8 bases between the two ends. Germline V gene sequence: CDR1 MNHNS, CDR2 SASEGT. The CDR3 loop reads CASSEMWASGANVLTF. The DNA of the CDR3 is TGTGCCAGCAGTGAAATGTGGGCCTCTGGGGCCAACGTCCTGACTTTC.

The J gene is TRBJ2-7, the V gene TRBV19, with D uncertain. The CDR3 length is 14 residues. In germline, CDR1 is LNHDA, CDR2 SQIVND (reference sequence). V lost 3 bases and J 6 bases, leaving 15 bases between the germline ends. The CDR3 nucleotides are TGTGCCAGTAGTATGAGAGGATATTCCGGCGAGCAGTACTTC. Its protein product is CASSMRGYSGEQYF.

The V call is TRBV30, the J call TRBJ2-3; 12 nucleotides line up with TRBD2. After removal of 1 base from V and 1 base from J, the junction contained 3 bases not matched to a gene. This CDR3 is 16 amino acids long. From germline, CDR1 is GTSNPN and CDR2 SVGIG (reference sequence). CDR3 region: CAWSARTSGGTDTQYF. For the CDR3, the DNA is TGTGCCTGGAGTGCCCGGACTAGCGGGGGCACAGATACGCAGTATTTT.

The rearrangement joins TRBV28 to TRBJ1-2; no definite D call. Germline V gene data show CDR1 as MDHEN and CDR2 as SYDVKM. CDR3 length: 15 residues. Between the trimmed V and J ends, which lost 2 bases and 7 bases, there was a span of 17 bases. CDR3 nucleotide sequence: TGTGCCAGCAGTTTAGGGTTTAGGTTGGGAGGTGGCTACACCTTC. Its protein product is CASSLGFRLGGGYTF.

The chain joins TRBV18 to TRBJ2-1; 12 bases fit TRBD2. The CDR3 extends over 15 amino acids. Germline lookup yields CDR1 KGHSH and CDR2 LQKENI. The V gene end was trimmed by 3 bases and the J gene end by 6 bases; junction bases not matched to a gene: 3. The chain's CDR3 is CASSPTSGSFNEQFF. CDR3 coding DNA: TGTGCCAGCTCACCGACTAGCGGGAGTTTCAATGAGCAGTTCTTC.